Listed below are T cell receptor beta chains from one sample, sequenced in a study of beta chain features in type 1 diabetes. Clones were read by immunoSEQ multiplex PCR, and TCRdb kept only the in-frame ones, dropping some. Altogether about 240,000 clones are present, around a quarter being singletons, with the ten largest covering 3.5% to 4%. The sample taken for sequencing was central memory CD4+ T cells from blood. Receptors originate from a young man in good health. Each CDR3 is given with its conserved first and last residue.

J: TRBJ2-7; V: TRBV6-5; CDR3: CASRSTSGRPQQYF
J: TRBJ1-1; V: TRBV7-9; CDR3: CASGRETEAFF
J: TRBJ1-1; V: TRBV2; CDR3: CASSVDTEAFF
J: TRBJ2-5; V: TRBV7-2; CDR3: CASSFGPGQGETQYF
J: TRBJ2-1; V: TRBV15; CDR3: CATSRGRPSGSGGSYNEQFF
J: TRBJ2-2; V: TRBV5-4; CDR3: CASSLAGQGAIGELFF
J: TRBJ2-5; V: TRBV28; CDR3: CASSLAGGHETQYF
J: TRBJ2-2; V: TRBV14; CDR3: CASSQSHGELFF
J: TRBJ2-5; V: TRBV29-1; CDR3: CSVRLAAETQYF
J: TRBJ2-7; V: TRBV6-5; CDR3: CASSRGTGSYEQYF
J: TRBJ2-5; V: TRBV18; CDR3: CASSGGSQETQYF
J: TRBJ2-1; V: TRBV9; CDR3: CASSVEGGSYNEQFF
J: TRBJ2-7; V: TRBV6-5; CDR3: CASRRRATSYEQYF
J: TRBJ1-1; V: TRBV11-2; CDR3: CASSLNPGTEAFF
J: TRBJ2-1; V: TRBV5-1; CDR3: CASSLPSGANEQFF
J: TRBJ1-1; V: TRBV30; CDR3: CAWKLPQGTEAFF
J: TRBJ2-6; V: TRBV5-4; CDR3: CASSLEGTGANVLTF
J: TRBJ2-2; V: TRBV4-3; CDR3: CASSQGPTGSGELFF
J: TRBJ1-1; V: TRBV7-9; CDR3: CASSAQDRGGTEAFF
J: TRBJ2-7; V: TRBV30; CDR3: CAWSGQGVGNEQYF
J: TRBJ2-3; V: TRBV2; CDR3: CASSFTGGRGTDTQYF
J: TRBJ2-3; V: TRBV18; CDR3: CASSPRGGTDTQYF
J: TRBJ2-3; V: TRBV11-2; CDR3: CASSLVGDTQYF
J: TRBJ2-5; V: TRBV7-9; CDR3: CASSFAGPVETQYF
J: TRBJ1-2; V: TRBV7-2; CDR3: CASSLGPSSGYTF
J: TRBJ1-5; V: TRBV30; CDR3: CACGDSNQPQHF
J: TRBJ1-5; V: TRBV30; CDR3: CAWSHKSNQPQHF
J: TRBJ1-2; V: TRBV30; CDR3: CAWRKQGIFYGYTF
J: TRBJ2-7; V: TRBV30; CDR3: CAWSAGALTYEQYF
J: TRBJ2-3; V: TRBV4-2; CDR3: CASSQPSTDTQYF
J: TRBJ2-1; V: TRBV28; CDR3: CASTLGPQSVNEQFF
J: TRBJ2-7; V: TRBV9; CDR3: CASSPPSSYEQYF
J: TRBJ1-6; V: TRBV9; CDR3: CASSTGPINSPLHF
J: TRBJ1-6; V: TRBV6-5; CDR3: CASRDRVGSPLHF
J: TRBJ1-1; V: TRBV19; CDR3: CASEQNTEAFF